This is a list of T cell receptor beta chains from one sample in a study of blood T cell repertoires in COVID-19. Profiled with immunoSEQ multiplex PCR; TCRdb holds only in-frame clones, not every one. The data show about 150,000 clones, with approximately 79% seen just once and more than 5.5% held by the top ten. The sample was PBMCs or T cells enriched from blood (not recorded which). These receptors were taken from a man aged 50 or older who had recovered from COVID-19. The CDR3 runs from the conserved cysteine through the conserved F or W. A D gene is named only where the DNA matches it firmly. Rows give clone size only sometimes, using once, few, many, or a class for an expanded clone.

clone size	D gene	V gene	CDR3 length	J gene	CDR3 DNA	CDR3 protein
.	TRBD2	TRBV5-5	15	TRBJ2-7	TGTGCCAGCAGCTTCAATCTAGCGGGGCCCTACGAGCAGTACTTC	CASSFNLAGPYEQYF
.	.	TRBV9	14	TRBJ2-2	TGTGCCAGCAGCCCCAGGACAAGCACCGGGGAGCTGTTTTTT	CASSPRTSTGELFF
.	.	TRBV4-2	13	TRBJ1-2	TGTGCCAGCAGTCGGTCGGTCTACTATGGCTACACCTTC	CASSRSVYYGYTF
.	.	TRBV14	14	TRBJ2-5	TGTGCCAGCAGCCAAGCGGGTACCCGGGAGACCCAGTACTTC	CASSQAGTRETQYF
.	.	TRBV15	13	TRBJ1-2	TGTGCCACCAGCAGCAGGGGAATAGAGGGCTACACCTTC	CATSSRGIEGYTF
.	.	TRBV6-2/TRBV6-3	15	TRBJ2-1	TGTGCCAGCAGTCTCAGGGGCACTACCTACAATGAGCAGTTCTTC	CASSLRGTTYNEQFF
.	TRBD2	TRBV11-2	15	TRBJ2-5	TGTGCCAGCAGCTTCAGACTAGCGGTCGGGGAGACCCAGTACTTC	CASSFRLAVGETQYF
once	.	TRBV7-2	11	TRBJ2-7	TGTGCCAGCAGCCAACACTACGAGCAGTACTTC	CASSQHYEQYF
few	.	TRBV3-1/TRBV3-2	14	TRBJ2-7	TGTGCCAGCAGCGAACTGGGGCGGTGGTGGGAGCAGTACTTC	CASSELGRWWEQYF
once	.	TRBV12-3/TRBV12-4	13	TRBJ2-7	TGTGCCAGCAGTACCGGGGAGAACTACGAGCAGTACTTC	CASSTGENYEQYF
.	.	TRBV21-1	15	TRBJ2-7	TGTGCCAGCAGCAAAGTCCGCCTAGCCTCCTACGAGCAGTACTTC	CASSKVRLASYEQYF
.	TRBD1	TRBV4-2	15	TRBJ1-6	TGTGCCAGCAGCACCACTACAGGGGTTAATTCACCCCTCCACTTT	CASSTTTGVNSPLHF
.	.	TRBV5-1	16	TRBJ2-2	TGCGCCAGCAGCTTGGCGGTGGGGAGGAACACCGGGGAGCTGTTTTTT	CASSLAVGRNTGELFF
.	TRBD1	TRBV4-1	17	TRBJ1-6	TGCGCCAGCAGCCACCTCGCCGGGACAGGTTTTTGGTCACCCCTCCACTTT	CASSHLAGTGFWSPLHF
once	TRBD1	TRBV19	14	TRBJ1-6	TGTGCCAGTAACCCACAGGGGGCAAGTTCACCCCTCCACTTT	CASNPQGASSPLHF
.	TRBD2	TRBV7-2	18	TRBJ2-2	TGTGCCAGCAGCTTAGCGGCTAGCGGGGGCGGCCGGGCCGGGGAGCTGTTTTTT	CASSLAASGGGRAGELFF
.	.	TRBV30	15	TRBJ1-6	TGTGCCTCCGCGACACAGAGCTCCTATAATTCACCCCTCCACTTT	CASATQSSYNSPLHF
.	TRBD1	TRBV5-1	16	TRBJ1-4	TGCGCCAGCAGCTCTCGACAGGGGGCCTTTAATGAAAAACTGTTTTTT	CASSSRQGAFNEKLFF
.	TRBD2	TRBV27	15	TRBJ2-5	TGTGCCAGCAGCCCCTGGGGAGGGACGAAAGAGACCCAGTACTTC	CASSPWGGTKETQYF
.	.	TRBV27	14	TRBJ1-1	TGTGCCAGCAGTCCCCGACGGGAGAACACTGAAGCTTTCTTT	CASSPRRENTEAFF
.	TRBD2	TRBV11-2	16	TRBJ2-3	TGTGCCAGCAGCTTAGACCTGACTAGCACTACAGATACGCAGTATTTT	CASSLDLTSTTDTQYF
.	TRBD2	TRBV5-1	17	TRBJ2-3	TGCGCCAGCAGCCTTGGACTAGCGGGGGGAAACACAGATACGCAGTATTTT	CASSLGLAGGNTDTQYF
.	.	TRBV6-4	14	TRBJ1-2	TGTGCCAGCAGTGACTTCCCGGGGTCAGGCGGCTACACCTTC	CASSDFPGSGGYTF
.	.	TRBV19	16	TRBJ2-6	TGTGCCAGTAGTATATGGGCGGGGTCTGGGGCCAACGTCCTGACTTTC	CASSIWAGSGANVLTF
.	.	TRBV4-1	15	TRBJ1-1	TGCGCCAGCAGCCAAGGGAAAGGGGTAAACACTGAAGCTTTCTTT	CASSQGKGVNTEAFF
.	TRBD1	TRBV5-1	14	TRBJ1-6	TGCGCCAGCAGCGAGGGACAGGTAGCCTCACCCCTCCACTTT	CASSEGQVASPLHF
.	TRBD1	TRBV5-1	14	TRBJ1-6	TGCGCCAGCAGCTTGACAGGGGATAATTCACCCCTCCACTTT	CASSLTGDNSPLHF
.	.	TRBV12-2	14	TRBJ1-2	TGTGCAAGTCGCTTGGGGGGGCTCGGCTATGGCTACACCTTC	CASRLGGLGYGYTF
few	.	TRBV7-2	15	TRBJ1-6	TGTGCCAGTAGGGCGGGGGTCGGTGTTGGCTCACCCCTCCACTTT	CASRAGVGVGSPLHF
.	TRBD2	TRBV4-3	16	TRBJ2-3	TGCGCCAGCAGCCAAGAGTGGGTGGGGGGGTACCCCACGCAGTATTTT	CASSQEWVGGYPTQYF
.	.	TRBV11-2	15	TRBJ1-3	TGTGCCAGCAGCTTAGGATCGGGCTCTGGAAACACCATATATTTT	CASSLGSGSGNTIYF
.	TRBD1	TRBV19	19	TRBJ2-3	TGTGCCAGTGCCGAGATTGACAGGGACCACCTGCTTAACACAGATACGCAGTATTTT	CASAEIDRDHLLNTDTQYF
.	TRBD2	TRBV7-9	16	TRBJ2-2	TGTGCCAGCAGCTTCTGGACTAGCGGAAACACCGGGGAGCTGTTTTTT	CASSFWTSGNTGELFF
.	.	TRBV6-5	15	TRBJ1-5	TGTGCCAGCAGTTTCGACTTATTAGTTAATCAGCCCCAGCATTTT	CASSFDLLVNQPQHF
.	.	TRBV28	12	TRBJ1-2	TGTGCCAGCACGACAGGTTCTTTGGGCTACACCTTC	CASTTGSLGYTF
.	.	TRBV5-8	14	TRBJ1-1	TGTGCCAGCAGCTACCAGGGTGGGAACACTGAAGCTTTCTTT	CASSYQGGNTEAFF
.	TRBD1	TRBV18	15	TRBJ2-1	TGTGCCAGCTCGCAAAGACAGGGTTCCTACAATGAGCAGTTCTTC	CASSQRQGSYNEQFF
.	TRBD1	TRBV19	16	TRBJ1-5	TGTGCCAGTAGTATGACCCGAGCGACAGGGAACCAGCCCCAGCATTTT	CASSMTRATGNQPQHF
.	.	TRBV27	14	TRBJ1-1	TGTGCCAGCAGTTTATCCGGGGGATACACTGAAGCTTTCTTT	CASSLSGGYTEAFF
.	.	TRBV5-4	16	TRBJ1-1	TGTGCCAGCAGCTTGGCTCCGCGTTCGGGGAACACTGAAGCTTTCTTT	CASSLAPRSGNTEAFF
.	.	TRBV7-3	16	TRBJ1-5	TGTGCCAGCAGCCCGCCGGCAGGGGAAGGCAATCAGCCCCAGCATTTT	CASSPPAGEGNQPQHF
.	TRBD1	TRBV4-1	12	TRBJ1-1	TGCGCCAGCAGCCAGACGACAGGGAGTGCTTTCTTT	CASSQTTGSAFF
few	.	TRBV9	15	TRBJ2-2	TGTGCCAGCAGCGTAGAGGCAGGGCACACCGGGGAGCTGTTTTTT	CASSVEAGHTGELFF
once	.	TRBV2	14	TRBJ2-7	TGTGCCAGCACCGAAGGTGGCAGGGACTACGAGCAGTACTTC	CASTEGGRDYEQYF
few	.	TRBV11-2	13	TRBJ1-1	TGTGCCAGCAGTTCCGCAGTGAACACTGAAGCTTTCTTT	CASSSAVNTEAFF
.	TRBD1	TRBV6-5	15	TRBJ1-6	TGTGCCAGCAGCATAAAACAGGGGGGGAATTCACCCCTCCACTTT	CASSIKQGGNSPLHF
.	TRBD2	TRBV5-1	15	TRBJ2-7	TGCGCCAGCAGCTTTGGGACTAGCGTCGCCTACGAGCAGTACTTC	CASSFGTSVAYEQYF
.	TRBD2	TRBV4-2	12	TRBJ2-3	TGTGCCAGCAGCCTCATAAGCGGGGAGCAGTATTTT	CASSLISGEQYF
.	.	TRBV2	15	TRBJ1-5	TGTGCCAGCACCCTTGACTCCGGCGGGAATCAGCCCCAGCATTTT	CASTLDSGGNQPQHF
once	.	TRBV4-3	14	TRBJ2-2	TGCGCCAGCAGCGGGGGGGCCGGGACCGGGGAGCTGTTTTTT	CASSGGAGTGELFF
.	.	TRBV12-5	13	TRBJ1-6	TGTGCTAGTGGTTTGGTTCTTAATTCACCCCTCCACTTT	CASGLVLNSPLHF
.	TRBD1	TRBV6-5	15	TRBJ1-2	TGTGCCAGCAGTTTACGGGGACAGGCTAACTATGGCTACACCTTC	CASSLRGQANYGYTF